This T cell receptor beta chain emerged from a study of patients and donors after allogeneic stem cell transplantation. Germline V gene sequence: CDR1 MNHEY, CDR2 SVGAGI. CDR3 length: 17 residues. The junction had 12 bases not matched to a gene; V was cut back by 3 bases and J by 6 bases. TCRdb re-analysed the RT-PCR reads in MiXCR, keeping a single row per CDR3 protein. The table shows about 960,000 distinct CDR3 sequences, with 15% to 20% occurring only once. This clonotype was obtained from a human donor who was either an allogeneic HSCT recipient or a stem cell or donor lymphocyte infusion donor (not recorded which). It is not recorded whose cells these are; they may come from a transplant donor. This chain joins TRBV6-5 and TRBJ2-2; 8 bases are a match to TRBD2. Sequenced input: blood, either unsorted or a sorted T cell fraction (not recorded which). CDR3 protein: CASSYPVPGTSSGELFF. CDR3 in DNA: TGTGCCAGCAGTTATCCTGTGCCCGGGACTAGTTCCGGGGAGCTGTTTTTT.